This T cell receptor (beta chain) stems from a study of T-cell memory formation after mild COVID-19. Researchers used 5'RACE with constant-segment primers to make TCR alpha and TCR beta cDNA libraries that carry sample barcodes and UMIs. TCRdb recomputed calls from the 5' RACE reads with MiXCR, one row per CDR3 protein. The table lists just under 350,000 distinct CDR3 sequences, roughly 13% of them singletons, with about 20% in the top ten. V was shortened by 2 bases and J by 4 bases, with 11 bases between the two germline ends. This CDR3 comprises 15 residues. Germline lookup yields CDR1 SEHNR and CDR2 FQNEAQ (reference sequence).

The material sequenced was PBMCs or a T cell subset sorted from them (not recorded which). The sequence derives from a man aged 18 to 30 who had mild COVID-19 (a few samples of this study predate the infection). Cell type and time point are not known. The V and J genes are TRBV7-9 and TRBJ2-2, with D maybe TRBD2 (6 bases). In DNA form, the CDR3 reads TGTGCCAGCAGCTTAAGGAGGGGATTCACCGGGGAGCTGTTTTTT. It codes for CASSLRRGFTGELFF.